The sequence of this TCR beta chain was determined in a study of read filtering for tumor transcriptome and immune sequencing. There are 14 residues in the CDR3. Germline-derived CDR1 and CDR2 are MNHNY and SVGAGI (reference sequence). Trimming stripped 2 bases from V and 3 bases from J, with 9 bases between. This library used roughly 430 ng RNA and molecular barcoded adaptors spanning alpha/delta and beta/gamma chains. One entry per CDR3 protein results from TCRdb running MiXCR on the reads. Altogether 42,000 or so distinct CDR3 sequences are present, roughly 13% being singletons, with the ten largest covering about 30%. Broader study findings: The sorted CD138-negative fraction was a mixed bone marrow immune population, not purified T cells. IR-seq and RNA-seq agreed better without single-read clonotypes.

With regard to this clonotype: The target antigen is unknown.

The receptor was derived from a donor aged 40 or older with multiple myeloma. The chain is built from TRBV6-6 and TRBJ2-3; D is unclear. The sample consisted of a population of CD138-negative cells sorted from bone marrow. CDR3 in amino acids: CASSYRTTTDTQYF. The DNA of the CDR3 is TGTGCCAGCAGTTACCGTACTACAACAGATACGCAGTATTTT.